Below, 25 T cell receptor beta chains from the same sample are listed, as sequenced in a study of identical twins. TCRdb fed the 5' RACE reads into MiXCR, producing one record per CDR3 protein. Of a few hundred thousand distinct CDR3 sequences listed, under 8.5% are singletons. This sample was also put to use in a study of T cells expressing NK-cell markers.

What was sequenced was CD8+ T cells sorted from blood. The origin of the receptors is a woman under 30 in good health.

This clonotype showed up just a few times. This chain connects TRBV27 to TRBJ1-2, with 9 bases aligning to TRBD1. The CDR3 sequence is 15 residues long. V lost 8 bases to trimming and J lost 2 bases; unmatched junction nucleotides: 9. CDR1 is MNHEY and CDR2 is SMNVEV in the germline V gene (reference sequence). CDR3 nucleotide sequence: TGTGCCAGCGCCTCCGGACAGGGGAAAAACTATGGCTACACCTTC. Translated, it gives CASASGQGKNYGYTF.

This clonotype was detected only a few times. The rearrangement links TRBV9 to TRBJ2-1, with TRBD2 as a possible D gene (5 bases). V gave up 4 bases and J gave up 9 bases, with 11 bases separating them. Germline V gene lookup returns CDR1 SGDLS and CDR2 YYNGEE. CDR3 length equals 12 residues. The CDR3: CASSTSRSEQFF. The CDR3 DNA follows: TGTGCCAGCAGCACTAGTCGTAGTGAGCAGTTCTTC.

This clonotype came up many times. The chain couples TRBV4-1 to TRBJ2-5; the match to TRBD2 covers 11 bases. Germline V gene lookup returns CDR1 MGHRA and CDR2 YSYEKL. The CDR3 covers 16 residues. Trimming cost V 4 bases and J 1 base; bases outside gene matches: 5. CDR3 region: CASSLLGLAGQETQYF. CDR3 coding DNA: TGCGCCAGCAGCCTCCTCGGACTAGCGGGCCAAGAGACCCAGTACTTC.

The rearrangement joins TRBV13 to TRBJ1-2; D unclear. The CDR3 loop spans 15 amino acids. V dropped 5 bases and J dropped 3 bases, with 16 bases sitting between them. The germline CDR1 and CDR2 sequences are PRHDT and FYEKMQ (reference sequence). In DNA, the CDR3 is TGTGCCAGCAGCGGGGTTGAGGCAACGGACTATGGCTACACCTTC. This codes for CASSGVEATDYGYTF. Based on the CDR3 plus reference TRBV13 and TRBJ1-2, the full variable domain is AAGVIQSPRHLIKEKRETATLKCYPIPRHDTVYWYQQGPGQDPQFLISFYEKMQSDKGSIPDRFSAQQFSDYHSELNMSSLELGDSALYFCASSGVEATDYGYTFGSGTRLTVV.

As for this clonotype: Relative to the germline gene, one junction end is altered; a read error may explain this. The chain employs TRBV29-1 and TRBJ1-2, with TRBD1 matching over 10 bases. From germline, CDR1 is SQVTM and CDR2 ANQGSEA. This CDR3 has 12 residues. CDR3 loop: CSVPPGTGEAAF. The CDR3 region has the DNA TGCAGCGTCCCCCCCGGGACAGGGGAAGCCGCCTTC.

There are many counts of this clonotype. The genes are TRBV6-4 and TRBJ2-2; no clear D. The CDR3 runs to 16 residues. With 0 bases removed from V and 1 base from J, the gap between germline ends came to 9 bases. Germline values: CDR1 MRHNA, CDR2 SNTAGT. In DNA form, the CDR3 reads TGTGCCAGCAGTGACTCGGGAAGGGTGAACACCGGGGAGCTGTTTTTT. Amino acids: CASSDSGRVNTGELFF.

This clonotype showed up many times. The chain has TRBV6-1 and TRBJ2-1; the match to TRBD2 covers 14 bases. The germline CDR1 and CDR2 sequences are MNHNS and SASEGT. The CDR3 length is 15 residues. The ends lost 4 bases at V and 8 bases at J; junction bases unmatched: 4. DNA of the CDR3: TGTGCCAGCAGTGCGACTAGCGGGGGGGCCGATGAGCAGTTCTTC. It codes for CASSATSGGADEQFF.

This clonotype was counted a few times. The chain has TRBV12-3 or TRBV12-4 and TRBJ2-1; D call uncertain. CDR3 length: 13 residues. V dropped 3 bases and J dropped 5 bases, with 8 bases sitting between them. CDR3 in DNA: TGTGCCAGCAGTTTTAATCGCCACAATGAGCAGTTCTTC. Protein product: CASSFNRHNEQFF.

CDR3 in DNA: TGTGCCAGCAGCTCGCGGGAGGCCCCCTTTCCGGAGCAGTACTTC. This translates into CASSSREAPFPEQYF. This chain joins TRBV7-2 and TRBJ2-7; 8 bases line up with TRBD2. The germline V gene encodes CDR1 SGHTA and CDR2 FQGNSA. The CDR3 contains 15 residues. Losses at the gene ends were 4 bases for V and 7 bases for J; bases not matched to a gene: 12. The complete variable domain, with remaining parts taken from reference TRBV7-2 and TRBJ2-7, reads GAGVSQSPSNKVTEKGKDVELRCDPISGHTALYWYRQSLGQGLEFLIYFQGNSAPDKSGLPSDRFSAERTGGSVSTLTIQRTQQEDSAVYLCASSSREAPFPEQYFGPGTRLTVT.

This clonotype has a handful of counts. This chain joins TRBV10-2 and TRBJ1-1; tentatively, D is TRBD1 (6 bases). V was trimmed by 6 bases and J by 4 bases, leaving 12 bases between them. Looked up from germline, CDR1 is WSHSY and CDR2 is SAAADI. The CDR3 loop spans 13 amino acids. The CDR3: CASSTGQTTEAFF. The CDR3 DNA sequence: TGCGCCAGCAGCACAGGACAGACCACTGAAGCTTTCTTT.

This chain uses TRBV29-1 with TRBJ2-1, with 10 bases aligning to TRBD2. The J segment lost 8 bases and the V segment lost 2 bases, leaving 6 bases of the junction unmatched. Germline V CDR1 and CDR2: SQVTM, ANQGSEA. The CDR3 has 14 residues. The CDR3 DNA reads TGCAGCGTTGAACGCCTAGCGGGGGAGGATGAGCAGTTCTTC. Protein sequence: CSVERLAGEDEQFF.

This clonotype turned up a few times. The CDR3 reads CASSPISRGGEAFF. The CDR3 DNA is TGTGCCAGCAGCCCCATTTCCAGGGGCGGTGAAGCTTTCTTT. The rearrangement joins TRBV7-2 to TRBJ1-1; tentative D call: TRBD1 (6 bases). Germline V gene data show CDR1 as SGHTA and CDR2 as FQGNSA. The CDR3 covers 14 residues. The ends were cut back, 5 bases at V and 7 bases at J, with 17 bases in the middle.

This clonotype was counted many times. The rearrangement uses TRBV12-3 or TRBV12-4 and TRBJ2-5, with D perhaps given as TRBD1 or TRBD2 (5 bases each). The CDR3 is 13 residues long. V shed 4 bases and J shed 5 bases, with 11 bases lying between them. CDR3 bases: TGTGCCAGCAGTTGGGGACCAGGGGAGACCCAGTACTTC. Its translation is CASSWGPGETQYF.

This clonotype has ten or more counts. The genes are TRBV7-9 and TRBJ1-1; a weak D match, TRBD1 (6 bases). Germline V lookup: CDR1 SEHNR, CDR2 FQNEAQ (reference sequence). The CDR3 sequence is 12 residues long. The V and J ends lost 5 bases and 5 bases respectively, with 9 bases between them. The CDR3 here is CASSPQGTEAFF. The CDR3 bases are TGTGCCAGCAGCCCGCAGGGGACTGAAGCTTTCTTT.

Many counts were recorded for this clonotype. The V gene is TRBV13, the J gene TRBJ1-1, with D unclear. Germline V CDR1 and CDR2: PRHDT, FYEKMQ (reference sequence). The CDR3 runs to 14 residues. The V and J ends lost 5 bases and 4 bases respectively, with 14 bases between them. The CDR3 DNA reads as TGTGCCAGCAGCCGGGTCGGCAGAGGCACTGAAGCTTTCTTT. Translated, it gives CASSRVGRGTEAFF.

This clonotype was found a few times. The chain is built from TRBV10-3 and TRBJ2-3, with 12 bases matching TRBD2. CDR3 size: 17 residues. Trimming removed 2 bases from V and 10 bases from J; junction bases left unmatched: 13. CDR1 and CDR2 (germline): ENHRY, SYGVKD. CDR3 coding DNA: TGTGCCATCAGTGAGCCCTGGACTAGCGGGGCTACCGAGTCGCAGTATTTT. This gives the protein CAISEPWTSGATESQYF.

This clonotype was seen a few times. CDR3 in amino acids: CASSATTGMGSDTQYF. CDR3 bases: TGTGCCAGCAGCGCAACGACAGGGATGGGCTCGGATACGCAGTATTTT. The genes are TRBV9 and TRBJ2-3; 7 bases align to TRBD1. The V gene end was trimmed by 3 bases and the J gene end by 6 bases; junction bases not matched to a gene: 13. The CDR3 sequence is 16 residues long. Germline V gene sequence: CDR1 SGDLS, CDR2 YYNGEE. Filled out from reference TRBV9 and TRBJ2-3, the complete variable domain reads DSGVTQTPKHLITATGQRVTLRCSPRSGDLSVYWYQQSLDQGLQFLIQYYNGEERAKGNILERFSAQQFPDLHSELNLSSLELGDSALYFCASSATTGMGSDTQYFGPGTRLTVL.

This clonotype has more than one count but fewer than ten. V is TRBV4-2 and J is TRBJ1-1, with D unclear. Germline V gene data show CDR1 as LGHNA and CDR2 as YNFKEQ. V was shortened by 5 bases and J by 0 bases, with 10 bases between the two germline ends. This CDR3 is built from 14 residues. The CDR3 coding sequence is TGTGCCAGCAGCTCGCCCTCCCTGAACACTGAAGCTTTCTTT. Translating gives CASSSPSLNTEAFF.

Points on this clonotype: At one of its ends the junction is not consistent with the germline gene, which may arise from a read error. V gene TRBV12-3 or TRBV12-4 combines with J gene TRBJ2-7; D is possibly TRBD1 (6 bases). The CDR3 sequence is 16 residues long. The DNA for the CDR3 is TGTGCCAGCAGCCTCGCTAGGGCAGGGGCGCCCTACGATCAGTACTTC. Its protein is CASSLARAGAPYDQYF.

The V and J genes are TRBV9 and TRBJ2-6; 7 nucleotides agree with TRBD1. Germline CDR1 is SGDLS and CDR2 is YYNGEE. V gave up 4 bases and J gave up 0 bases; unmatched junction bases: 10. This CDR3 comprises 18 residues. DNA for the CDR3: TGTGCCAGCAGCCTTGACAGGGTAGTCTACTCTGGGGCCAACGTCCTGACTTTC. This gives the protein CASSLDRVVYSGANVLTF. The complete variable domain, with remaining parts taken from reference TRBV9 and TRBJ2-6, reads DSGVTQTPKHLITATGQRVTLRCSPRSGDLSVYWYQQSLDQGLQFLIQYYNGEERAKGNILERFSAQQFPDLHSELNLSSLELGDSALYFCASSLDRVVYSGANVLTFGAGSRLTVL.

V is TRBV30 and J is TRBJ2-5, with D unresolved. CDR3 length equals 10 residues. Deletions cut 1 base from V and 5 bases from J, with 2 bases between. The germline CDR1 and CDR2 sequences are GTSNPN and SVGIG (reference sequence). The CDR3 sequence: CAWSAETQYF. CDR3 in DNA: TGTGCCTGGAGTGCCGAGACCCAGTACTTC.

This clonotype has ten or more counts. The chain combines TRBV15 with TRBJ2-5; no clear D gene. Germline loops: CDR1 LNHNV, CDR2 YYDKDF (reference sequence). There are 12 residues in the CDR3. Trimming removed 0 bases at V and 5 bases at J, with 4 bases between. CDR3 DNA: TGTGCCACCAGCAGAGATGGTGAGACCCAGTACTTC. Translated, it gives CATSRDGETQYF.

There are many counts of this clonotype. In nucleotides, the CDR3 is TGTGCCAGCAATATCGGGGGGTTGAACACTGAAGCTTTCTTT. This sequence encodes CASNIGGLNTEAFF. The chain uses TRBV6-1 and TRBJ1-1; a possible D gene is TRBD1 (5 bases). Germline V gene lookup returns CDR1 MNHNS and CDR2 SASEGT. Deletions cut 7 bases from V and 0 bases from J, with 12 bases between. The CDR3 spans 14 residues.

The J gene is TRBJ1-1, the V gene TRBV6-1, with 9 positions matching TRBD1. Trimming took 7 bases from V and 6 from J; bases not matched to a gene: 9. The CDR3 is made up of 14 amino acids. Germline V gives CDR1 MNHNS, CDR2 SASEGT. CDR3 sequence (DNA): TGTGCCAGCAAACTAACAGGGGGCCATGCTGAAGCTTTCTTT. Protein sequence: CASKLTGGHAEAFF.

This clonotype was seen only a few times. V gene TRBV12-3 or TRBV12-4 combines with J gene TRBJ1-6, with TRBD1 as a possible D gene (5 bases). The CDR3 runs to 15 residues. The V and J ends lost 3 bases and 3 bases respectively, with 9 bases between them. This chain's CDR3 is CASSLQGSYNSPLHF. The CDR3 nucleotides read TGTGCCAGCAGTTTGCAGGGCAGCTATAATTCACCCCTCCACTTT.